These T cell receptor beta chains were read from a single sample in a study of blood T cell repertoires in COVID-19. Sequencing used immunoSEQ multiplex PCR; TCRdb keeps in-frame clones, though not all of them. The table has just under 40,000 clones, around 87% seen once. Sequenced: peripheral blood. The receptors originated from a man aged 45-60 years with active or convalescent COVID-19. CDR3s include the opening cysteine and the closing phenylalanine or tryptophan. Each record gives: CDR3 protein, J gene, V gene.

CDR3aa: CASSNPGTGFTEAFF
j_gene: TRBJ1-1
v_gene: TRBV7-2

CDR3aa: CASANGASADTQYF
j_gene: TRBJ2-3
v_gene: TRBV9

CDR3aa: CASSPVRNQFF
j_gene: TRBJ2-1
v_gene: TRBV2

CDR3aa: CASSFRSEAFF
j_gene: TRBJ1-1
v_gene: TRBV28

CDR3aa: CASSADRVRRSGANVLTF
j_gene: TRBJ2-6
v_gene: TRBV2

CDR3aa: CAKGQGGANVLTF
j_gene: TRBJ2-6
v_gene: TRBV30

CDR3aa: CASSLRPGTGNTGELFF
j_gene: TRBJ2-2
v_gene: TRBV4-2

CDR3aa: CASSQEGLMNTEAFF
j_gene: TRBJ1-1
v_gene: TRBV3-1/TRBV3-2

CDR3aa: CASSLGVLAGGRDEQFF
j_gene: TRBJ2-1
v_gene: TRBV11-3

CDR3aa: CASSLGAGDGTYEQFF
j_gene: TRBJ2-1
v_gene: TRBV5-1